This T cell receptor beta chain was identified during a study of shared clonotypes between healthy human individuals. Each replicate PCR on the sorted subsets used about 220 ng DNA (around 31,000 T cell genomes). This table comes from immunoSEQ multiplex PCR, and its TCRdb copy is limited to in-frame clones, with some not included. This sample has some 2,100,000 clones, with around 93% found just once. Terminally differentiated effector memory CD45RA+ cells were left out of the naive CD8 fraction, which was CD45RO-negative and positively selected for CCR7. V was shortened by 6 bases and J by 4 bases, with 15 bases between the two germline ends. The CDR3 length is 15 residues. Germline loops: CDR1 MDHEN, CDR2 SYDVKM.

V and J are TRBV28 and TRBJ1-4; D ambiguous. Sequenced input: naive CD8+ T cells from PBMCs. The receptor comes from a man aged 18 to 30 in good health. Some clones in this sample may be carry-over from other donors' samples. In DNA form, the CDR3 reads TGTGCCAGCAGCCGCCGTATGGGGTATAATGAAAAACTGTTTTTT. This encodes CASSRRMGYNEKLFF. Looking up the rest from reference TRBV28 and TRBJ1-4 gives the full variable domain: DVKVTQSSRYLVKRTGEKVFLECVQDMDHENMFWYRQDPGLGLRLIYFSYDVKMKEKGDIPEGYSVSREKKERFSLILESASTNQTSMYLCASSRRMGYNEKLFFGSGTQLSVL.